These 20 T cell receptor beta chains came from one sample sequenced in a study of human T cells and chemical hapten exposure. Each CDR3 protein gets one entry after TCRdb re-called the RACE reads with MiXCR. In the table there are 65,000 to 95,000 distinct CDR3 sequences, less than 8% of which are singletons. Time point here: patch test 2, 6 weeks after DPC sensitization. Noted treatment: therapeutic diphenylcyclopropenone sensitization with weekly scalp DPC. This specimen was whole blood, taken in connection with sensitization to the hapten diphenylcyclopropenone (DPC). Source of these receptors: a woman aged 30 to 39 with alopecia areata. Some clones in this sample may be carry-over from other donors' samples.

Note on this clonotype: A much larger clone is a single base away; this may be a read error. The V and J genes are TRBV5-1 and TRBJ2-7; D is possibly TRBD2 (6 bases). CDR3 length: 13 residues. In germline, CDR1 is SGHRS, CDR2 YFSETQ. Trimming removed 4 bases from V and 3 bases from J, with 11 bases in between. For the CDR3, the DNA is TGCGCCAGCAGCCAAGTCGGGGGCTACGAGCAGTACTTC. Its translation: CASSQVGGYEQYF.

The chain has TRBV2 and TRBJ2-1; D is ambiguous. Deletions cut 8 bases from V and 0 bases from J, with 14 bases between. Germline CDR1 reads SNHLY; CDR2 reads FYNNEI. This CDR3 is 15 amino acids long. CDR3 nucleotide sequence: TGTGCCAGCTCGGATTCGAGGAACTCCTACAATGAGCAGTTCTTC. Translated, it gives CASSDSRNSYNEQFF.

The chain carries TRBV29-1 and TRBJ1-1, with D possibly matching TRBD1 (6 bases). This CDR3 region has 13 residues. V dropped 6 bases and J dropped 1 base, with 12 bases sitting between them. Germline V gene data show CDR1 as SQVTM and CDR2 as ANQGSEA. In DNA, the CDR3 is TGCAGCGTCTTGGGACACTCGAACACTGAAGCTTTCTTT. Residues: CSVLGHSNTEAFF.

This clonotype was found a few times. The chain is built from TRBV5-1 and TRBJ1-1, with TRBD1 matching 7 bases. Trimming at V came to 6 bases and at J to 5 bases, leaving 13 bases not matched to a gene. Germline V CDR1 and CDR2: SGHRS, YFSETQ. The CDR3 loop spans 15 amino acids. CDR3 residues: CASNRGTQGETEAFF. The CDR3 nucleotides read TGCGCCAGCAACCGAGGTACGCAGGGGGAAACTGAAGCTTTCTTT.

V is TRBV5-1 and J is TRBJ1-6, with unresolved D. CDR3 length equals 14 residues. The germline V and J ends were trimmed by 5 bases and 10 bases, with 16 bases remaining between them. Germline values: CDR1 SGHRS, CDR2 YFSETQ. The CDR3 region has the DNA TGCGCCAGCAGTCCAGGCGTGGAGAAATCACCCCTCCACTTT. Translation: CASSPGVEKSPLHF. The full variable domain, its missing parts supplied by reference TRBV5-1 and TRBJ1-6, is KAGVTQTPRYLIKTRGQQVTLSCSPISGHRSVSWYQQTPGQGLQFLFEYFSETQRNKGNFPGRFSGRQFSNSRSEMNVSTLELGDSALYLCASSPGVEKSPLHFGNGTRLTVT.

This clonotype was recorded many times. This chain connects TRBV5-1 to TRBJ1-2, with 7 bases matching TRBD1. The CDR3 covers 13 residues. V shed 5 bases and J 8 bases; nucleotides not matched to a gene: 9. CDR1 and CDR2 from the germline V gene are SGHRS and YFSETQ. The CDR3 DNA reads TGCGCCAGCAGTGGTACAGGGGATGACGGCTACACCTTC. This codes for CASSGTGDDGYTF.

A note on this clonotype: Given a much more abundant clone one base away, this may be a read error. The chain has TRBV11-3 and TRBJ1-1, with D perhaps TRBD1 (5 bases). The germline V gene encodes CDR1 SGHNT and CDR2 YENEEA. This CDR3 is built from 17 residues. The V end was cut by 3 bases, the J end by 1 base, with 18 bases between. DNA of the CDR3: TGTGCCAGCAGCTTGGGGCAGGGCCGTTCGTGGAACACTGAAGCTTTCTTT. This translates into CASSLGQGRSWNTEAFF.

This clonotype was seen only a few times. This chain joins TRBV12-3 or TRBV12-4 and TRBJ1-4; perhaps TRBD1 as D (6 bases). The CDR3 has 15 amino acids. Trimming left V 4 bases short and J 5 bases short, with 14 bases between. The CDR3 nucleotides are TGTGCCAGCAGTTCCGGGACAAATAGGAATGAAAAACTGTTTTTT. It translates to CASSSGTNRNEKLFF.

This clonotype has ten or more counts. CDR3 nucleotides: TGTGCCATCAGTGAGGGACTAGCGGTCGAGACCCAGTACTTC. Its translation: CAISEGLAVETQYF. The chain uses TRBV10-3 and TRBJ2-5; 10 nucleotides agree with TRBD2. J was trimmed by 5 bases and V by 2 bases; bases with no gene match: 2. The CDR3 length is 14 residues. The germline V gene encodes CDR1 ENHRY and CDR2 SYGVKD.

This clonotype was counted many times. The rearrangement links TRBV11-1 to TRBJ2-3; D is possibly TRBD1 (5 bases). Per germline, CDR1 SGHAT and CDR2 FQDESV (reference sequence). This CDR3 has 16 residues. V was pared by 10 bases and J by 2 bases, with 22 bases between. Here the CDR3 DNA reads TGTGCCAACAGAGATGTAGGGCAGGGCCTCACAGATACGCAGTATTTT. Residues: CANRDVGQGLTDTQYF.

The CDR3: CASSEAPGRGQFF. The CDR3 DNA is TGTGCCAGCAGTGAAGCCCCGGGACGGGGCCAGTTCTTC. The chain couples TRBV6-1 to TRBJ2-1, with D possibly being TRBD1 or TRBD2 (5 bases each). This CDR3 is 13 amino acids long. V lost 0 bases to trimming and J lost 13 bases, with 13 bases between them. From germline, CDR1 is MNHNS and CDR2 SASEGT.

This clonotype was detected only once. At one boundary the junction diverges from the germline segment, which might be a read error. The chain links TRBV7-2 to TRBJ2-3, with TRBD2 identical over 12 bases. CDR1 and CDR2 (germline): SGHTA, FQGNSA. The CDR3 spans 18 residues. Here the CDR3 reads CVSSLGLAGLIRTDTQYF. In DNA, the CDR3 is TGTGTCAGCAGCTTAGGACTAGCGGGACTGATTAGAACAGATACGCAGTATTTT.

This sequence joins TRBV7-2 and TRBJ1-2; the match to TRBD1 covers 7 bases. The CDR3 totals 14 residues. J gave up 4 bases and V 1 base, and 3 bases lay outside the gene matches. Germline values: CDR1 SGHTA, CDR2 FQGNSA. The CDR3: CASSLVSGGYGYTF. The DNA for the CDR3 is TGTGCCAGCAGCTTAGTTTCAGGGGGCTATGGCTACACCTTC. Looking up the rest from reference TRBV7-2 and TRBJ1-2 gives the full variable domain: GAGVSQSPSNKVTEKGKDVELRCDPISGHTALYWYRQSLGQGLEFLIYFQGNSAPDKSGLPSDRFSAERTGGSVSTLTIQRTQQEDSAVYLCASSLVSGGYGYTFGSGTRLTVV.

This clonotype was picked up a small number of times. The chain has TRBV5-6 and TRBJ2-5; 8 bases align to TRBD1. The CDR3 consists of 17 residues. The germline CDR1 and CDR2 sequences are SGHDT and YYEEEE. Losses at the gene ends were 0 bases for V and 2 bases for J; bases not matched to a gene: 9. In DNA form, the CDR3 reads TGTGCCAGCAGCTTGGACCTTAGACAGGGGTGGCAAGAGACCCAGTACTTC. Translation gives CASSLDLRQGWQETQYF.

This clonotype was seen more than once but under ten times. V usage is TRBV10-3 and J usage is TRBJ1-6; 7 nucleotides line up with TRBD1. Germline trimming cut 6 bases from V and 8 bases from J; bases unmatched to any gene: 7. CDR1 is ENHRY and CDR2 is SYGVKD in the germline V gene. The CDR3 loop spans 14 amino acids. The CDR3 protein is CAISRGGFDSPLHF. The CDR3 DNA sequence: TGTGCCATCAGCAGAGGGGGCTTCGATTCACCCCTCCACTTT.

This clonotype was seen a few times. The rearrangement links TRBV5-1 to TRBJ2-2, with 11 bases fitting TRBD2. This CDR3 has 15 residues. The germline V gene has CDR1 SGHRS and CDR2 YFSETQ. V was pared by 6 bases and J by 5 bases, with 6 bases of the junction left unmatched. The DNA of the CDR3 is TGCGCCAGCAACCTACTAGCGGGGGTTACCGGGGAGCTGTTTTTT. Its protein product is CASNLLAGVTGELFF.

This clonotype appeared many times. The rearrangement uses TRBV5-1 and TRBJ1-2; 7 bases agree with TRBD1. The CDR3 covers 13 residues. Germline assignment: CDR1 SGHRS and CDR2 YFSETQ. After removal of 4 bases from V and 3 bases from J, the junction contained 3 bases not matched to a gene. The CDR3 is CASSPTGDYGYTF. CDR3 nucleotide sequence: TGCGCCAGCAGCCCTACAGGGGACTATGGCTACACCTTC.

In this sample, this clonotype turned up many times. The V call is TRBV7-9, the J call TRBJ1-6; possible D gene TRBD1, 5 bases. The CDR3 contains 14 residues. The V end was cut by 6 bases, the J end by 13 bases, with 19 bases between. Germline V gene lookup returns CDR1 SEHNR and CDR2 FQNEAQ (reference sequence). The CDR3 DNA follows: TGTGCCAGCAGATTGGACGGGGGTTCGGGGCCCCTCCACTTT. Translation: CASRLDGGSGPLHF.

This clonotype was seen many times. The chain is built from TRBV5-1 and TRBJ1-4; a possible D gene is TRBD1 (6 bases). Germline V gives CDR1 SGHRS, CDR2 YFSETQ. V was shortened by 4 bases and J by 5 bases, with 12 bases between the two germline ends. The CDR3 extends over 14 amino acids. The CDR3 is CASSRDTRNEKLFF. CDR3 in DNA: TGCGCCAGCAGCCGGGACACGAGGAATGAAAAACTGTTTTTT.

This clonotype came up many times. This chain connects TRBV6-5 to TRBJ2-3; no reliable D call. The germline V gene encodes CDR1 MNHEY and CDR2 SVGAGI. V lost 6 bases, J lost 2 bases, and 9 bases lay in between. There are 13 residues in the CDR3. CDR3 residues: CASRTIFTDTQYF. CDR3 DNA sequence: TGTGCCAGCAGGACGATCTTCACAGATACGCAGTATTTT.